This TCR beta chain was sequenced for a study of T-cell memory formation after mild COVID-19 (dated by TCRdb to the early 2020s). General notes on the study: Most TCR sequence clusters were specific to one of the two donors. T-cell clones expanding and contracting after mild COVID-19 in a couple of donors were tracked by longitudinal TCRalpha and TCRbeta repertoire sequencing. Two young, previously healthy adult volunteers, one female and one male, were included in the cohort. The investigation overall reported the following: SARS-CoV-2 specificity of the second-wave clones peaking on day 37 was not confirmed. Clones contracting from day 15 to 85 had balanced CD4/CD8 phenotypes, while a second wave expanding from day 15 to 37 was biased towards CD4+. Contracting CD4+ clones appeared mostly in the CM and EM memory subsets, whereas CD8+ clones were enriched in EMRA. Only a couple of mild cases were covered by the study, and larger cohorts that include severe cases with pre-infection samples were considered necessary. The detection of some responding clones in pre-infection memory suggests that pre-existing cross-reactive memory T cells joined the SARS-CoV-2 response.

Ficoll-Paque density gradient centrifugation was used to isolate PBMCs. Sequencing took place on an Illumina NovaSeq 6000. TCRalpha and TCRbeta cDNA libraries were built by 5'RACE with constant-segment primers, adding sample barcodes and unique molecular identifiers. Trizol reagent was used to extract RNA from every sample. Amplification of the libraries took two PCR steps, and the second step added a second sample barcode plus Illumina TruSeq adapters. Sequencing of the libraries was done on an Illumina NovaSeq, producing 2 x 150 bp paired-end reads. The authors processed their data as follows. The reads were demultiplexed and collapsed into UMI-guided consensus sequences using migec v1.2.7. Using mixcr v2.1.11, UMI consensuses were aligned to TRA and TRB V and J templates and then assembled into clonotypes. A clonotype was counted as expanded or contracted only when both edgeR and NoisET called the clonotype significant, with the noise models trained on biological replicates. edgeR calls used a false discovery rate-adjusted p below 0.01 and a log2 fold-change threshold of 1. PCA with hierarchical clustering of max-normalized trajectories of the 1000 most abundant clonotypes was used as exploratory dynamics analysis. Each responding clone was given a CD4 or CD8 phenotype based on the CD4+ and CD8+ repertoires, which had been sequenced separately. TCRdb reran the public reads through fastp at Q25 and MiXCR, keeping productive beta chains. CDR3 protein sequences are deduplicated, and each keeps its most common genes and DNA. TCRdb's processing, not the authors', yielded these V and J calls. The sample table shows about 410,000 distinct CDR3 sequences, and over 15% are seen once. Roughly a fifth of the sample is taken by the ten largest.

In regard to this clonotype: This clone's antigen is unknown. As the CDR3 is not closed by the conserved phenylalanine or tryptophan, this likely results from a read error. No DNA is shown, since the ends of the CDR3 on it are uncertain; the CDR3 is the one TCRdb lists.

The clonotype was recovered from a man between 18 and 35 years old who had mild COVID-19 (a few samples of this study predate the infection). The sample titles of this study are shuffled in the database, so cell type and time point are left out; the donor was told from shared clones. Sequencing input: PBMCs or a T cell subset sorted from them (not recorded which).

The CDR3 sequence is CASSFTSGGPVL. The rearranged chain carries TRBV5-4 and TRBJ2-3; whether TRBD2, the table's D call, matches the DNA was not checked. The CDR3 comprises 12 residues, both ends counted. CDR1 is given as SGHNT and CDR2 as YYREEE, both from the germline V gene (reference sequence).